The 16 T cell receptor beta chains given below trace back to one sample, sequenced in a study of blood T cell repertoires in COVID-19. TCRdb keeps only in-frame clones here, not all; method: immunoSEQ multiplex PCR. This sample has 65,000 to 95,000 clones, with approximately 90% found just once. The sample taken for sequencing was peripheral blood. Receptors originate from a middle-aged man with COVID-19, enrolled during active disease.

The chain recombines TRBV13 with TRBJ1-5, with D unclear. This CDR3 is built from 12 residues. CDR1 is PRHDT, CDR2 FYEKMQ, per germline (reference sequence). The V and J ends lost 5 bases and 6 bases respectively, with 8 bases between them. CDR3 amino acids: CASSRGPQPQHF. CDR3 nucleotide sequence: TGTGCCAGCAGCCGAGGCCCTCAGCCCCAGCATTTT.

The V gene is TRBV12-3 or TRBV12-4, the J gene TRBJ1-2, with TRBD1 matching 8 bases. V shed 5 bases, J shed 8 bases, and the junction held 7 bases outside the gene matches. This CDR3 has 13 residues. CDR3 DNA sequence: TGTGCCAGCAGTCCCAGACAGGGGCCGGGCTACACCTTC. It specifies CASSPRQGPGYTF.

The chain is built from TRBV4-1 and TRBJ2-3; TRBD1 aligns across 10 bases. V trimming: 4 bases; J trimming: 0 bases; junction bases outside the gene matches: 4. This CDR3 is 16 amino acids long. Germline values: CDR1 MGHRA, CDR2 YSYEKL. The CDR3 protein is CASSRGQGGSTDTQYF. The CDR3 DNA sequence: TGCGCCAGCAGCCGCGGACAGGGGGGTAGCACAGATACGCAGTATTTT.

The rearrangement uses TRBV30 and TRBJ2-1; D unresolved. This CDR3 spans 17 amino acids. The germline V gene has CDR1 GTSNPN and CDR2 SVGIG (reference sequence). V dropped 2 bases and J dropped 0 bases, with 17 bases sitting between them. The CDR3 coding sequence is TGTGCCTGGAGTAAACAGATTGGATTAAGCTCCTACAATGAGCAGTTCTTC. Translation gives CAWSKQIGLSSYNEQFF.

The chain recombines TRBV3-1 (or the pseudogene TRBV3-2) with TRBJ2-3; D unresolved. Trimming shortened V by 10 bases and J by 4 bases, and 9 bases separated the two germline ends. Per germline, CDR1 LGHDT and CDR2 YNNKEL (reference sequence). This CDR3 contains 11 residues. CDR3 DNA: TGTGCCACCGGAAGCGCAGATACGCAGTATTTT. Its protein product is CATGSADTQYF.

V usage is TRBV19 and J usage is TRBJ1-2; 10 positions agree with TRBD1. The CDR3 consists of 12 residues. The germline V gene has CDR1 LNHDA and CDR2 SQIVND (reference sequence). Trimming took 9 bases from V and 7 from J; bases not matched to a gene: 5. The CDR3 DNA sequence: TGTGCCAGCTCGACAGGGGGCGCTGGCTACACCTTC. Its protein is CASSTGGAGYTF.

This sequence joins TRBV19 and TRBJ2-7; 9 positions agree with TRBD1. Per germline, CDR1 LNHDA and CDR2 SQIVND (reference sequence). V lost 5 bases, J lost 2 bases, and 4 bases stayed unmatched. The CDR3 has 14 amino acids. For the CDR3, the DNA is TGTGCCAGTAGTGCCGGGACAGGGCCCTACGAGCAGTACTTC. Its protein product is CASSAGTGPYEQYF.

The genes are TRBV5-1 and TRBJ2-7; TRBD2 matches at 9 bases. The CDR3 extends over 15 amino acids. Per the germline V gene, CDR1 is SGHRS and CDR2 is YFSETQ. With V trimmed by 6 bases and J by 3 bases, 10 bases remained unmatched. The CDR3 DNA reads as TGCGCCAGCACGTCAGGGGTAGCGGGAGTCTACGAGCAGTACTTC. Translating gives CASTSGVAGVYEQYF.

The chain is built from TRBV3-1 (or the pseudogene TRBV3-2) and TRBJ2-1; 11 bases map to TRBD2. With 3 bases clipped from V and 6 bases from J, the junction kept 4 bases outside the gene matches. CDR1 LGHDT and CDR2 YNNKEL come from the germline V gene (reference sequence). The CDR3 is 15 amino acids. The CDR3 is CASSQPGLAVNEQFF. The CDR3 DNA reads TGTGCCAGCAGCCAGCCGGGACTAGCGGTCAATGAGCAGTTCTTC.

This chain joins TRBV29-1 and TRBJ2-1; D is unresolved. V lost 2 bases and J lost 2, with 4 bases in between. Germline CDR1 reads SQVTM; CDR2 reads ANQGSEA. This CDR3 is built from 12 residues. The CDR3 coding sequence is TGCAGCGTTGAACTAGCCTACAATGAGCAGTTCTTC. Translating gives CSVELAYNEQFF.

This chain joins TRBV28 and TRBJ1-5; unclear D gene. This CDR3 contains 17 residues. The germline V gene encodes CDR1 MDHEN and CDR2 SYDVKM. The V end lost 3 bases, the J end lost 3 bases, and 18 bases lay between the germline ends. The CDR3 bases are TGTGCCAGCAGTTTCACTTCTGGACCGGGAGACAATCAGCCCCAGCATTTT. Translation gives CASSFTSGPGDNQPQHF.

The rearrangement links TRBV9 to TRBJ2-3, with TRBD2 matching over 9 bases. CDR1 is SGDLS, CDR2 YYNGEE, per germline. This CDR3 is 16 amino acids long. Germline trimming cut 1 base from V and 3 bases from J; bases unmatched to any gene: 6. CDR3 nucleotides: TGTGCCAGCAGCGTAACTCCGCGGGGGGGGACAGATACGCAGTATTTT. This encodes CASSVTPRGGTDTQYF. Variable domain in full (rest from reference TRBV9 and TRBJ2-3): DSGVTQTPKHLITATGQRVTLRCSPRSGDLSVYWYQQSLDQGLQFLIQYYNGEERAKGNILERFSAQQFPDLHSELNLSSLELGDSALYFCASSVTPRGGTDTQYFGPGTRLTVL.

The V and J genes are TRBV7-2 and TRBJ1-1; D remains ambiguous. Trimming removed 5 bases from V and 3 bases from J, with 10 bases in between. Germline loops: CDR1 SGHTA, CDR2 FQGNSA. The CDR3 is 13 residues long. CDR3 nucleotide sequence: TGTGCCAGCAGCCTTAGGAGGGACACTGAAGCTTTCTTT. Its protein is CASSLRRDTEAFF.

V gene TRBV11-3 combines with J gene TRBJ2-5, with 7 bases identical to TRBD1. This CDR3 comprises 16 residues. CDR1 is SGHNT, CDR2 YENEEA, per germline. Losses at the gene ends were 1 base for V and 2 bases for J; bases not matched to a gene: 7. The CDR3 DNA follows: TGTGCCAGCAGCTTAGGGGGGACAGCCTTTCAAGAGACCCAGTACTTC. This encodes CASSLGGTAFQETQYF.

The chain carries TRBV28 and TRBJ2-7; a weak D match, TRBD2 (5 bases). V was clipped by 4 bases and J by 5 bases, with 18 bases between them. The germline CDR1 and CDR2 sequences are MDHEN and SYDVKM. CDR3 length equals 15 residues. CDR3 in DNA: TGTGCCAGCAGTTGGTTCGGTGGGAGTATCCACGAGCAGTACTTC. Its translation is CASSWFGGSIHEQYF. The full variable domain, its missing parts supplied by reference TRBV28 and TRBJ2-7, is DVKVTQSSRYLVKRTGEKVFLECVQDMDHENMFWYRQDPGLGLRLIYFSYDVKMKEKGDIPEGYSVSREKKERFSLILESASTNQTSMYLCASSWFGGSIHEQYFGPGTRLTVT.

The chain recombines TRBV6-6 with TRBJ2-7, with 8 bases lining up with TRBD2. Germline CDR1 is MNHNY and CDR2 is SVGAGI (reference sequence). With 6 bases clipped from V and 5 bases from J, the junction kept 6 bases outside the gene matches. The CDR3 totals 13 residues. This CDR3 is CASRLGREDEQYV. The CDR3 coding sequence is TGTGCCAGCAGGTTAGGGCGGGAGGACGAGCAGTACGTC.